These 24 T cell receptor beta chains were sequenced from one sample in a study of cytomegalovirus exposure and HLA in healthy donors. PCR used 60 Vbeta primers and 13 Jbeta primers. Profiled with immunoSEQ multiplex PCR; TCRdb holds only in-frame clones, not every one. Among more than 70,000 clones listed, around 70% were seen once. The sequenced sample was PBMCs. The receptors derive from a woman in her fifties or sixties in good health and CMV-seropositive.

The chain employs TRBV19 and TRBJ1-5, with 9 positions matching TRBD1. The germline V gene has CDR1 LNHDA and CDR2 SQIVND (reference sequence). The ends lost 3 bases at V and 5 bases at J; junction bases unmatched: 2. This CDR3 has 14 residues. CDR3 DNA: TGTGCCAGTAGTATGACAGGGGGGGATCAGCCCCAGCATTTT. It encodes CASSMTGGDQPQHF.

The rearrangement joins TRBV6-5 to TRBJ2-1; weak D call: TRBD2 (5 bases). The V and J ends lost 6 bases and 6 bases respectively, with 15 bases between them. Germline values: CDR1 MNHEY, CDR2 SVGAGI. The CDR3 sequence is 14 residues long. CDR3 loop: CASSPSDRGNEQFF. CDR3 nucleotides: TGTGCCAGCAGCCCCTCCGATCGGGGCAATGAGCAGTTCTTC.

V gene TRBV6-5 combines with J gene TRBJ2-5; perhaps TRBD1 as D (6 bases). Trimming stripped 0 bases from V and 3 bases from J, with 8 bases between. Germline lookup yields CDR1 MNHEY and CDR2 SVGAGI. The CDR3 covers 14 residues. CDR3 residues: CASSYSYREETQYF. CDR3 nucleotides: TGTGCCAGCAGTTACTCGTACAGGGAAGAGACCCAGTACTTC.

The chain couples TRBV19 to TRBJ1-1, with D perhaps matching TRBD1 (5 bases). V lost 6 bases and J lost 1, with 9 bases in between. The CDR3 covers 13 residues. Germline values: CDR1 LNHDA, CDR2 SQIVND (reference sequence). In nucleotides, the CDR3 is TGTGCCAGTAGGGACCAGGGGAACACTGAAGCTTTCTTT. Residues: CASRDQGNTEAFF.

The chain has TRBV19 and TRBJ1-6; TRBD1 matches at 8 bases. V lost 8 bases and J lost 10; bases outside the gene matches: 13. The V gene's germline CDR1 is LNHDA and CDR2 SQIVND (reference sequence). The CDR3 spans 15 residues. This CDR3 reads CASGQRQGSRSPLHF. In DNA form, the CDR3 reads TGTGCCAGTGGGCAAAGACAGGGGTCTAGGTCACCCCTCCACTTT.

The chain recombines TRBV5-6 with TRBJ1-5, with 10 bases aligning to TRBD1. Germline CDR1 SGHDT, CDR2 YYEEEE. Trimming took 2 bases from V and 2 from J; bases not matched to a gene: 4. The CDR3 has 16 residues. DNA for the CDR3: TGTGCCAGCAGCTTTTCCGGACAGGGGGGCAATCAGCCCCAGCATTTT. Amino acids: CASSFSGQGGNQPQHF.

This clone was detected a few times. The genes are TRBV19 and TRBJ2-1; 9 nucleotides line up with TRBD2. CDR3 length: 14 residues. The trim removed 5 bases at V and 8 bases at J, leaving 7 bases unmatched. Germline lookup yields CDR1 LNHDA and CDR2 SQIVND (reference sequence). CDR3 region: CASSSLAGGYEQFF. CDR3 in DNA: TGTGCCAGTAGTTCCTTGGCGGGAGGGTATGAGCAGTTCTTC.

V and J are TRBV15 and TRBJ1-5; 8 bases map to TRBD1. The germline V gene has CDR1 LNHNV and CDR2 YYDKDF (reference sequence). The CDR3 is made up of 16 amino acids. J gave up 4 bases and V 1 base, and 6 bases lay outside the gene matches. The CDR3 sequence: CATSRAGQGPNQPQHF. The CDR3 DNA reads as TGTGCCACCAGCAGAGCCGGACAGGGCCCTAATCAGCCCCAGCATTTT.

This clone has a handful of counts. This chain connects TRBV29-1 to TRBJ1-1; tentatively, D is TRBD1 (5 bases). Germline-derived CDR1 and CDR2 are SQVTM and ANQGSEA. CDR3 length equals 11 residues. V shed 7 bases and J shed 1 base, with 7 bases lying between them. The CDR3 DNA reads TGCAGCGGTGGACAGAACACTGAAGCTTTCTTT. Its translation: CSGGQNTEAFF.

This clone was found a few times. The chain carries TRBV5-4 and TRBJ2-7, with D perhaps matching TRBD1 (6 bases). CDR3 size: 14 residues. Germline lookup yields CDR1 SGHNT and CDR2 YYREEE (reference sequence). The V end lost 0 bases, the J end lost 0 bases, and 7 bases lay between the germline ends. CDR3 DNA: TGTGCCAGCAGCTTGGGGACAGTCTCCTACGAGCAGTACTTC. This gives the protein CASSLGTVSYEQYF.

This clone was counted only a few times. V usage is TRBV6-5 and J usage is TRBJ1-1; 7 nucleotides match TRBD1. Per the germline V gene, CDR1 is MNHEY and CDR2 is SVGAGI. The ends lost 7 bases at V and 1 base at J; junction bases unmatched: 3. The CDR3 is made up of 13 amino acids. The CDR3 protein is CASKNRGNTEAFF. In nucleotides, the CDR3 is TGTGCCAGCAAGAACAGGGGGAACACTGAAGCTTTCTTT.

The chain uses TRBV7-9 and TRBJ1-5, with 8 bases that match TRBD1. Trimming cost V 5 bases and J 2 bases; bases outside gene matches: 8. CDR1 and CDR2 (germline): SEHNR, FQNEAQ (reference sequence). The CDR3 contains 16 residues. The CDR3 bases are TGTGCCAGCAGCGTAACGACAGGGGTTGGCAATCAGCCCCAGCATTTT. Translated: CASSVTTGVGNQPQHF.

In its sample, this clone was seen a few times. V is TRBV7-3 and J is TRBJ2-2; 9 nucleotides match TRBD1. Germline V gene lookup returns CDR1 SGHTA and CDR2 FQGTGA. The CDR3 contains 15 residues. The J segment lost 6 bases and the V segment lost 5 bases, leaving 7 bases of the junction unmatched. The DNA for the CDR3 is TGTGCCAGCAGCCTCACAGGGGGCACTGCCGGGGAGCTGTTTTTT. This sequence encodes CASSLTGGTAGELFF.

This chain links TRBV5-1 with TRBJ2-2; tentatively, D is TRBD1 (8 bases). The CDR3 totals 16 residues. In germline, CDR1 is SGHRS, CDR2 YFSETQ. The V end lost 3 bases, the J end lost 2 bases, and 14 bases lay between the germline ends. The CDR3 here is CASSSQGGGNTGELFF. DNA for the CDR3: TGCGCCAGCAGCTCACAGGGGGGGGGAAACACCGGGGAGCTGTTTTTT.

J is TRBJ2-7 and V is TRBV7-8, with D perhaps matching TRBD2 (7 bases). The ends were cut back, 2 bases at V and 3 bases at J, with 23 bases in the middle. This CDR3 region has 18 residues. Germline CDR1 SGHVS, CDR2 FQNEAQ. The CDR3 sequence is CASSLWEGGALRFYEQYF. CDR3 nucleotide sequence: TGTGCCAGCAGCTTATGGGAGGGGGGGGCGCTTAGATTCTACGAGCAGTACTTC.

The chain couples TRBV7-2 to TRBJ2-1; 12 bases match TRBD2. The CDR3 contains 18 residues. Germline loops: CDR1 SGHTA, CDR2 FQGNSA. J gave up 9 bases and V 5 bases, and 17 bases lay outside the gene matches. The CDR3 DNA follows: TGTGCCAGCAGCCCGCTTCCTGGACTAGCGGGAAGTGGGTCTGAGCAGTTCTTC. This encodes CASSPLPGLAGSGSEQFF.

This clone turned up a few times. The CDR3 loop reads CASSLSTGTPSYEQYF. CDR3 DNA: TGTGCCAGCAGCTTATCTACCGGGACACCGTCCTACGAGCAGTACTTC. The V call is TRBV7-2, the J call TRBJ2-7, with a possible D match to TRBD1 (6 bases). This CDR3 spans 16 amino acids. Trimming removed 2 bases from V and 1 base from J, with 15 bases in between. From germline, CDR1 is SGHTA and CDR2 FQGNSA.

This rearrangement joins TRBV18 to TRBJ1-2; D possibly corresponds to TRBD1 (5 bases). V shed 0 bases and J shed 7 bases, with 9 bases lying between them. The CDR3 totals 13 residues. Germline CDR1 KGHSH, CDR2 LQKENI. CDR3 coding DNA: TGTGCCAGCTCACCACCGCGGGGCTCTGGCTACACCTTC. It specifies CASSPPRGSGYTF.

CDR3 DNA: TGTGCCTGGAGCTGGGGCATGTTGGACGAGCAGTACTTC. Amino acids: CAWSWGMLDEQYF. This chain connects TRBV30 to TRBJ2-7; TRBD1 might be the D (5 bases). V was pared by 3 bases and J by 5 bases, with 14 bases between. This CDR3 spans 13 amino acids. Germline V lookup: CDR1 GTSNPN, CDR2 SVGIG (reference sequence).

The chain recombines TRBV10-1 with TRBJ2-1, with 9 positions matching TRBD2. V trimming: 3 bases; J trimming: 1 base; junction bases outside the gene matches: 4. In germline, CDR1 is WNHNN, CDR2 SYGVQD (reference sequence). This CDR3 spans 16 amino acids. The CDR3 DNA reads TGCGCCAGCAGTGATGCGGGAGGGGATTCCTACAATGAGCAGTTCTTC. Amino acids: CASSDAGGDSYNEQFF.

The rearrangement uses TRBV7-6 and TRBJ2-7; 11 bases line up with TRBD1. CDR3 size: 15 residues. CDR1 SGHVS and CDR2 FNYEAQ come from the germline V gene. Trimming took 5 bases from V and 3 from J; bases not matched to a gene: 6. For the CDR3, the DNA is TGTGCCAGCAGCCTCGGGACAGGGGGAGTCTACGAGCAGTACTTC. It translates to CASSLGTGGVYEQYF.

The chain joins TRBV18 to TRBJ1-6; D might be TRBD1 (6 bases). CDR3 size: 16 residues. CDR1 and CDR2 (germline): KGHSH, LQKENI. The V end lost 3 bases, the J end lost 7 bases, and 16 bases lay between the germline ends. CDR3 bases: TGTGCCAGCTCACCGACCGCGGGGGGCGGGAATTCACCCCTCCACTTT. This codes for CASSPTAGGGNSPLHF.

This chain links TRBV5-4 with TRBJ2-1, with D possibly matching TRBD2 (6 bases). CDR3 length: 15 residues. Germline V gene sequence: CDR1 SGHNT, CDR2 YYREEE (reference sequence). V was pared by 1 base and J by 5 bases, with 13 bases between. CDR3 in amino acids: CASSLTSPGDNEQFF. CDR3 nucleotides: TGTGCCAGCAGCTTGACTAGCCCCGGTGACAATGAGCAGTTCTTC. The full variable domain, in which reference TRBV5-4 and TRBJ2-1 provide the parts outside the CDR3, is ETGVTQSPTHLIKTRGQQVTLRCSSQSGHNTVSWYQQALGQGPQFIFQYYREEENGRGNFPPRFSGLQFPNYSSELNVNALELDDSALYLCASSLTSPGDNEQFFGPGTRLTVL.

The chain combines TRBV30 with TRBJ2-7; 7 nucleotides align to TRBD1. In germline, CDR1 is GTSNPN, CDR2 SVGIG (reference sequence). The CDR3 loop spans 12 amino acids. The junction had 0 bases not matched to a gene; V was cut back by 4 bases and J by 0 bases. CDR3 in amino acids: CAWNRGSYEQYF. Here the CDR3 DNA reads TGTGCCTGGAACAGGGGCTCCTACGAGCAGTACTTC.